The rows below give T cell receptor beta chains drawn from one sample of a study. TCRdb passed the 5' RACE reads through MiXCR, listing each CDR3 protein once. The data hold approximately 29,000 distinct CDR3 sequences, with roughly 24% observed a single time. The sample taken for sequencing was naive CD4+ T cells sorted from a lymph node. These receptors were taken from a female donor with breast cancer. Both conserved end residues are part of each CDR3. The order of the fields is D gene, V gene, clone size, J gene, CDR3 protein, CDR3 DNA. D genes are given only for firm matches. Clone size appears in some rows only: once, few, many, or a class for an expanded clone.

TRBD2	TRBV15	-	TRBJ2-1	CATSRDRGTSGRAGEQFF	TGTGCCACCAGCAGAGATAGGGGGACTAGCGGGAGGGCCGGTGAGCAGTTCTTC
TRBD1	TRBV12-3/TRBV12-4	few	TRBJ1-5	CASSGTVGSNQPQHF	TGTGCCAGCAGCGGGACAGTGGGTAGCAATCAGCCCCAGCATTTT
TRBD2	TRBV5-1	once	TRBJ2-3	CASGKGLAGIPDTQYF	TGCGCCAGCGGCAAGGGACTAGCGGGAATTCCAGATACGCAGTATTTT
TRBD2	TRBV20-1	few	TRBJ2-5	CSARAGQQGLVIQETQYF	TGCAGTGCTAGAGCCGGCCAACAGGGACTAGTTATTCAAGAGACCCAGTACTTC
-	TRBV20-1	once	TRBJ2-3	CSAREERVPRADTQYF	TGCAGTGCTAGAGAGGAGCGGGTGCCCCGGGCGGATACGCAGTATTTT
-	TRBV5-1	few	TRBJ2-7	CASSLGQDEQYF	TGCGCCAGCAGCTTGGGTCAGGACGAGCAGTACTTC
TRBD2	TRBV9	-	TRBJ2-1	CASSGTSGIGEQFF	TGTGCCAGCAGCGGGACTAGCGGGATCGGCGAGCAGTTCTTC
-	TRBV20-1	once	TRBJ2-5	CSGWDVKTQYF	TGCAGTGGATGGGACGTAAAGACCCAGTACTTC
-	TRBV4-1	-	TRBJ2-7	CTSSQKDSSYEQYF	TGCACCAGCAGCCAAAAGGACAGCTCCTACGAGCAGTACTTC
TRBD1	TRBV6-5	few	TRBJ1-5	CASRNTGQNNQPQHF	TGTGCCAGCAGGAACACGGGACAGAACAATCAGCCCCAGCATTTT
-	TRBV2	few	TRBJ2-5	CASTLGETQYF	TGTGCCAGCACCCTCGGCGAGACCCAGTACTTC
-	TRBV12-3/TRBV12-4	few	TRBJ2-2	CASSPSRRELFF	TGTGCCAGCAGCCCTTCTCGTCGGGAGCTGTTTTTT
TRBD1	TRBV29-1	-	TRBJ2-2	CSVSDRAGAGELFF	TGCAGCGTTTCTGACAGGGCCGGGGCCGGGGAGCTGTTTTTT
-	TRBV21-1	-	TRBJ2-1	CASSKRDAYNEQFF	TGTGCCAGCTCCAAAAGGGACGCCTACAATGAGCAGTTCTTC
TRBD1	TRBV28	many	TRBJ1-4	CASSSPGGNEKLFF	TGTGCCAGCAGTTCCCCAGGGGGGAATGAAAAACTGTTTTTT
-	TRBV20-1	-	TRBJ1-5	CSARSRFGGGQPQHF	TGCAGTGCTAGAAGTAGGTTTGGGGGAGGTCAGCCCCAGCATTTT
-	TRBV7-2	-	TRBJ1-1	CASSPPRGAATEAFF	TGTGCCAGCAGCCCACCGCGGGGGGCCGCCACTGAAGCTTTCTTT
-	TRBV6-5	-	TRBJ1-1	CASTPIGRNTEAFF	TGTGCCAGCACACCTATCGGACGGAACACTGAAGCTTTCTTT
-	TRBV30	-	TRBJ2-7	CAWSVGGGRAPTYEQYF	TGTGCCTGGAGTGTAGGGGGTGGGCGGGCCCCCACCTACGAGCAGTACTTC
TRBD2	TRBV14	-	TRBJ2-2	CASSQVSGRTNTGELFF	TGTGCCAGCAGCCAAGTTAGCGGGAGGACGAACACCGGGGAGCTGTTTTTT
-	TRBV19	few	TRBJ2-1	CASSAAGSEQFF	TGTGCCAGTAGTGCCGCGGGATCTGAGCAGTTCTTC
TRBD2	TRBV9	few	TRBJ2-7	CASSAPAGGYEQYF	TGTGCCAGCAGCGCCCCAGCGGGAGGGTACGAGCAGTACTTC
-	TRBV7-8	-	TRBJ2-1	CASSLGVSGPYNEQFF	TGTGCCAGCAGCTTAGGAGTATCAGGCCCTTACAATGAGCAGTTCTTC
-	TRBV12-3/TRBV12-4	many	TRBJ2-3	CARQGHTQYF	TGTGCCAGACAGGGCCATACGCAGTATTTT
TRBD2	TRBV4-2	few	TRBJ2-7	CASSQGAGGLQAGEQYF	TGTGCCAGCAGCCAAGGAGCGGGAGGGCTCCAGGCGGGGGAGCAGTACTTC
-	TRBV6-2/TRBV6-3	medium-sized	TRBJ2-7	CASTRAAGRGYEQYF	TGTGCCAGCACCCGAGCGGCGGGCCGGGGGTACGAGCAGTACTTC
TRBD2	TRBV13	-	TRBJ2-5	CASSSPGLAYETQYF	TGTGCCAGCAGCTCGCCGGGACTAGCGTATGAGACCCAGTACTTC
TRBD2	TRBV20-1	-	TRBJ2-5	CSARDVYPGLDQETQYF	TGCAGTGCTAGAGACGTCTATCCGGGACTAGATCAAGAGACCCAGTACTTC
-	TRBV9	many	TRBJ1-2	CASNRDMVDGYTF	TGTGCCAGCAACCGGGACATGGTCGATGGCTACACCTTC
TRBD1	TRBV5-4	-	TRBJ2-1	CASSRNGQGSYNEQFF	TGTGCCAGCAGCCGTAATGGACAGGGTTCCTACAATGAGCAGTTCTTC
-	TRBV5-1	many	TRBJ2-6	CASSHGLFSGANVLTF	TGCGCCAGCAGCCACGGACTGTTCTCTGGGGCCAACGTCCTGACTTTC
TRBD2	TRBV4-1	-	TRBJ2-7	CASSSTGLAGAYHYEQYF	TGCGCCAGCAGCTCCACGGGGCTAGCGGGGGCGTATCACTACGAGCAGTACTTC
TRBD1	TRBV4-1	few	TRBJ2-1	CASSRKGQTVRDNEQFF	TGCGCCAGCAGCCGGAAGGGACAGACCGTACGTGACAATGAGCAGTTCTTC
TRBD2	TRBV6-5	few	TRBJ2-1	CASIRAPGLAGEQFF	TGTGCCAGCATACGTGCCCCCGGACTAGCCGGTGAGCAGTTCTTC
TRBD2	TRBV4-1	medium-sized	TRBJ2-3	CASSQSSGSTDTQYF	TGCGCCAGCAGCCAGTCTAGCGGGAGCACAGATACGCAGTATTTT
-	TRBV5-1	few	TRBJ2-3	CASGETGASTDTQYF	TGCGCCAGCGGGGAGACTGGAGCTAGCACAGATACGCAGTATTTT
TRBD2	TRBV7-2	many	TRBJ2-3	CASSFRGRETDTQYF	TGTGCCAGCAGCTTTCGAGGGAGGGAAACAGATACGCAGTATTTT
-	TRBV7-7	few	TRBJ2-2	CASSLGGPNTGELFF	TGTGCTAGCAGCTTGGGGGGGCCGAACACCGGGGAGCTGTTTTTT
-	TRBV20-1	-	TRBJ2-1	CSARDAAPSSYNEQFF	TGCAGTGCTAGAGATGCGGCTCCAAGCTCCTACAATGAGCAGTTCTTC
-	TRBV7-3	many	TRBJ2-2	CASSLTRGDSGELFF	TGTGCCAGCAGCTTAACCAGGGGTGATTCCGGGGAGCTGTTTTTT
-	TRBV7-9	few	TRBJ2-2	CASSFSSAAGFTGELFF	TGTGCCAGCAGCTTTAGTTCGGCTGCAGGATTCACCGGGGAGCTGTTTTTT
-	TRBV12-3/TRBV12-4	-	TRBJ1-1	CASTKGVTEAFF	TGTGCCAGCACCAAGGGGGTCACTGAAGCTTTCTTT
TRBD2	TRBV2	-	TRBJ2-7	CASRPAGGHGEQYF	TGTGCCAGCAGGCCCGCGGGGGGGCACGGCGAGCAGTACTTC
-	TRBV15	-	TRBJ2-7	CATSKILQGNEQYF	TGTGCCACCAGCAAAATTTTACAGGGAAACGAGCAGTACTTC